This TCR beta chain was captured by sequencing in a study of T-cell reconstitution after alpha-beta-depleted transplantation in children. A library of TCRbeta sequences, prepared with unique molecular identifiers, was generated. One entry per CDR3 protein results from TCRdb running MiXCR on the PCR reads. The data hold about 340,000 distinct CDR3 sequences, with around 15% observed a single time. V was clipped by 5 bases and J by 2 bases; unmatched bases: 13. Germline CDR1 and CDR2: MDHEN and SYDVKM. The CDR3 has 18 amino acids. Worth noting for this clonotype: Its antigen is not known.

Whole-study results and caveats: Several hundred graft clones that had expanded were reportedly the source of alpha-beta T cells about two months after transplant. The authors attributed T-cell counts and diversity one year after transplant mostly to newly produced T cells.

V is TRBV28 and J is TRBJ2-5; 11 bases agree with TRBD2. The TCR was taken from a male patient aged 2-9 years who had a stem cell transplant for acute lymphoblastic leukemia, so the T cells may come from the graft donor. The sample in question was PBMCs, mostly from graft donor cells, obtained 360 days after TCRalphabeta/CD19-depleted stem cell transplant. CDR3 in amino acids: CASSRDNGSGRVQETQYF. CDR3 DNA sequence: TGTGCCAGCAGTCGAGATAATGGTAGCGGGAGGGTACAAGAGACCCAGTACTTC.